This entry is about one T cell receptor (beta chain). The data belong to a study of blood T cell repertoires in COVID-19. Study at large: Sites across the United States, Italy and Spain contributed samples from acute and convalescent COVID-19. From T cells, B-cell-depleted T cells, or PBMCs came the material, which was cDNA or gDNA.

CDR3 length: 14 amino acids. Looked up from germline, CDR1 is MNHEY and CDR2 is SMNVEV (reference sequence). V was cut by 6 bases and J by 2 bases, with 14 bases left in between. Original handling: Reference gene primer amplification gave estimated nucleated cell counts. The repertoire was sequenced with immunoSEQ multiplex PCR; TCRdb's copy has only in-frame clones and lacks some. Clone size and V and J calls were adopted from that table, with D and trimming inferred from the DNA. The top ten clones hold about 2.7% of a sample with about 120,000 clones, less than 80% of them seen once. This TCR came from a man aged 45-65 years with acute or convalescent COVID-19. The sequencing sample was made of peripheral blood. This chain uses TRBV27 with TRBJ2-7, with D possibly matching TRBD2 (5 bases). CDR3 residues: CASSEWTGTYEQYF. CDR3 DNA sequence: TGTGCCAGCAGCGAATGGACGGGGACCTACGAGCAGTACTTC.